This is a list of T cell receptor beta chains from one sample in a study of technical replicates of blood from a few donors. The assay was immunoSEQ multiplex PCR, and TCRdb's table has in-frame clones only and misses some. The table has 50,000 to 70,000 clones, approximately 87% seen once; the top ten hold 4% to 5%. The sample consisted of PBMCs. The receptors here all came from a human donor in good health. Some clones in this sample may be carry-over from other donors' samples. CDR3s include the opening cysteine and the closing phenylalanine or tryptophan. Each record gives: CDR3 DNA, CDR3 protein, V gene, J gene, D gene, clone size. A D gene is named only where the DNA matches it firmly. Part of the rows lack a size; the others show once, few, many or a class for expanded clones.

TGTGCCAGCAGGGTGTGGGGGGGGGCATCGAAATACAATGAGCAGTTCTTC	CASRVWGGASKYNEQFF	TRBV5-6	TRBJ2-1	-	-
TGCGCCAGCAGCCAGGAGAGAAGGCCCACAGATACGCAGTATTTT	CASSQERRPTDTQYF	TRBV4-3	TRBJ2-3	-	-
TGTGCCACCAGCAGAGATCGAGGGACAGGGGACAGTGAAGCTTTCTTT	CATSRDRGTGDSEAFF	TRBV15	TRBJ1-1	TRBD1	-
TGTGCCATCAGTGCCCCCCAGGGTGAGCAGTTCTTC	CAISAPQGEQFF	TRBV10-3	TRBJ2-1	-	-
TGTGCCAGCAGCCCTACATTCCGAGGGAATTCACCCCTCCACTTT	CASSPTFRGNSPLHF	TRBV7-2	TRBJ1-6	-	-
TGTGCCATCAGTGAAGGTACTAGCGGGAGCAGGTACAATGAGCAGTTCTTC	CAISEGTSGSRYNEQFF	TRBV10-3	TRBJ2-1	TRBD2	-
TGTGCCAGCAGCGTATTGCCCGGGACAGGGTTCGAAAACATTCAGTACTTC	CASSVLPGTGFENIQYF	TRBV9	TRBJ2-4	TRBD1	once
TGTGCCTCGTCGGAGGGGCAGTCACCCCTCCACTTT	CASSEGQSPLHF	TRBV10-3	TRBJ1-6	-	few
TGTGCCAGCAGCTTAGGACTAGCGGGAGATCAGTTCTTC	CASSLGLAGDQFF	TRBV7-2	TRBJ2-1	TRBD2	-
TGCGCCAGCAGCTTGGGATCGGGGTTTGAGCAGTTCTTC	CASSLGSGFEQFF	TRBV5-1	TRBJ2-1	-	-
TGTGCCAGCAGTACAGGGACAGGGGGCGCGGGTGGTAGGCATGGCTACACCTTC	CASSTGTGGAGGRHGYTF	TRBV27	TRBJ1-2	TRBD1	-
TGTGCCAGCAGCCCGACTAGCGGGGCCCTCGGTGAGCAGTTCTTC	CASSPTSGALGEQFF	TRBV7-2	TRBJ2-1	TRBD2	-
TGCAGTGTCAGGGCCACAGATACGCAGTATTTT	CSVRATDTQYF	TRBV20-1	TRBJ2-3	-	-
TGTGCCAGCTCAAGCGGGGGACAGGGGGCCTACGAGCAGTACTTC	CASSSGGQGAYEQYF	TRBV18	TRBJ2-7	TRBD1	-
TGTGCCAGCAGCCGTAGCGGGAGGGACAATGAGCAGTTCTTC	CASSRSGRDNEQFF	TRBV6-5	TRBJ2-1	TRBD2	-
TGTGCCAGCAGTTTTGGACTAGCGGGAGTTGAGCAGTTCTTC	CASSFGLAGVEQFF	TRBV27	TRBJ2-1	TRBD2	-
TGTGCCAGCAGTGAAGGCGGGAATAGATACGAGCAGTACTTC	CASSEGGNRYEQYF	TRBV2	TRBJ2-7	-	once
TGTGCCAGCAGCTTTGGGGCTAGCGGGAGTATCGGGGAGCTGTTTTTT	CASSFGASGSIGELFF	TRBV7-2	TRBJ2-2	TRBD2	-
TGTGCCAGCAGCGGGACTAGCGGGAACACAGATACGCAGTATTTT	CASSGTSGNTDTQYF	TRBV27	TRBJ2-3	TRBD2	-
TGTGCCAGCAGCTTCCTACAAGAGACCCAGTACTTC	CASSFLQETQYF	TRBV5-6	TRBJ2-5	-	few
TGCGCCAGCAGCCAACTAGCGGGAGGGCCCAATGAGCAGTTCTTC	CASSQLAGGPNEQFF	TRBV5-1	TRBJ2-1	TRBD2	-
TGTGCCAGCAGCCGGGGGCCAGGGGGTACGAACACCGGGGAGCTGTTTTTT	CASSRGPGGTNTGELFF	TRBV5-6	TRBJ2-2	-	-
TGCGCCAGCAGCCAAGATCCGGGGAGGAACACCGGGGAGCTGTTTTTT	CASSQDPGRNTGELFF	TRBV4-3	TRBJ2-2	-	-
TGTGCCAGCAGTTCCTCTACAGGGATTAATGAAAAACTGTTTTTT	CASSSSTGINEKLFF	TRBV6-6	TRBJ1-4	-	-
TGTGCCAGCGGGGCGGGACTAGCTTTACAAGAGACCCAGTACTTC	CASGAGLALQETQYF	TRBV2	TRBJ2-5	TRBD2	once
TGCGCCAGCAGCCCAGGAGCGGGGATGGATACGCAGTATTTT	CASSPGAGMDTQYF	TRBV5-1	TRBJ2-3	TRBD2	-
TGTGCCAGCTCACCGACGGGACAGGCCGACGGCTACACCTTC	CASSPTGQADGYTF	TRBV18	TRBJ1-2	TRBD1	-
TGTGCCATCAGTGAGAGTGGCCAGACCCAGTACTTC	CAISESGQTQYF	TRBV10-3	TRBJ2-5	-	-
TGTGCCTGGTTAACAGGGCGGAACATTCAGTACTTC	CAWLTGRNIQYF	TRBV30	TRBJ2-4	-	-
TGTGCCAGCAGCCGCGGGTCGGGGTCTGGGGCCAACGTCCTGACTTTC	CASSRGSGSGANVLTF	TRBV14	TRBJ2-6	-	-
TGCAGTGCTAGGGAGACTAATACGCAGTATTTT	CSARETNTQYF	TRBV20-1	TRBJ2-3	-	-
TGTGCCAGCAGTTACTCGAGTGAGGGCCCGTACAATGAGCAGTTCTTC	CASSYSSEGPYNEQFF	TRBV6-5	TRBJ2-1	-	many
TGTGCCAGCAGCTTGGATGGCGATACGCAGTATTTT	CASSLDGDTQYF	TRBV5-4	TRBJ2-3	-	-
TGCGCCAGCAGCTTACAGGGATCTAACTATGGCTACACCTTC	CASSLQGSNYGYTF	TRBV5-1	TRBJ1-2	-	-
TGCGCCAGCAGCTTAGGAGCGGGAGGTGGGGACGAGCAGTACTTC	CASSLGAGGGDEQYF	TRBV5-1	TRBJ2-7	TRBD2	-
TGTGCCAGCAGCAAAGGGGCTAGCGGGGGGGCCGGGGAGACCCAGTACTTC	CASSKGASGGAGETQYF	TRBV4-2	TRBJ2-5	TRBD2	-
TGTGCCAGCAGCCAAGACGCGGGCGGGGGCCCTCAAGAGACCCAGTACTTC	CASSQDAGGGPQETQYF	TRBV14	TRBJ2-5	-	-
TGTGCCAGCAGTTCCCGGGACTCCCGGTACGAGCAGTACTTC	CASSSRDSRYEQYF	TRBV6-5	TRBJ2-7	-	-
TGTGCCAGCAGTCTGTTAGGAGCCTGGGAAGAGACCCAGTACTTC	CASSLLGAWEETQYF	TRBV9	TRBJ2-5	-	-
TGTGCCAGCTCACCGGGACAGCCGATTGGAAACACCATATATTTT	CASSPGQPIGNTIYF	TRBV18	TRBJ1-3	TRBD1	few
TGTGCCAGCATAGGGGCCCCCAATCAGCCCCAGCATTTT	CASIGAPNQPQHF	TRBV2	TRBJ1-5	-	-
TGTGCCAGCAGCTTAGCTTGGGCAGGGGTTAATCAGCCCCAGCATTTT	CASSLAWAGVNQPQHF	TRBV7-2	TRBJ1-5	-	-
TGTGCCAGTAGTATTGGGGGGACAGTCTACGAGCAGTACTTC	CASSIGGTVYEQYF	TRBV19	TRBJ2-7	-	-
TGTGCCAGCAGCTTTGAGCGGGGGGGTGTGAAGTTCTTC	CASSFERGGVKFF	TRBV7-2	TRBJ2-1	TRBD2	-
TGTGCCAGCAGCTCCAGACTAGTTCGGGAGACCCAGTACTTC	CASSSRLVRETQYF	TRBV7-3	TRBJ2-5	-	-
TGTGCCAGCAGCCCTACCTCGGAGACCCAGTACTTC	CASSPTSETQYF	TRBV11-2	TRBJ2-5	-	-
TGCGCCAGCAGCCAAGTCCCAGGTGGGAGGACCGGGGAGCTGTTTTTT	CASSQVPGGRTGELFF	TRBV4-1	TRBJ2-2	-	-
TGCAGCGTTACCTTTAGAGGGGGGGTTTCATTTGAGCAGTTCTTC	CSVTFRGGVSFEQFF	TRBV29-1	TRBJ2-1	-	-
TGCGCCAGCAGCTTGGGACTAGCGGGAGAAGAGACCCAGTACTTC	CASSLGLAGEETQYF	TRBV5-1	TRBJ2-5	TRBD2	-
TGTGCCAGCAGCTTCGGGCCGACCGGGACAGGGGTTTTCGAGCAGTACTTC	CASSFGPTGTGVFEQYF	TRBV7-6	TRBJ2-7	TRBD1	-
TGTGCCAGCAGACGAGACAGAGCTAACTATGGCTACACCTTC	CASRRDRANYGYTF	TRBV6-5	TRBJ1-2	-	-
TGTGCCAGCAGCGTAGCGGGAGAGGCCGGGGAGCTGTTTTTT	CASSVAGEAGELFF	TRBV6-1	TRBJ2-2	TRBD2	-
TGTGCCAGCAGCCAAAGATCCGGGGGGCATTCCTACGAGCAGTACTTC	CASSQRSGGHSYEQYF	TRBV11-2	TRBJ2-7	-	-
TGCGCCAGCACCTCAATCGCGTCAGAAAACCACAGAGGGTCCTCCTACAATGAGCAGTTCTTC	CASTSIASENHRGSSYNEQFF	TRBV23-1	TRBJ2-1	-	-
TGCGCCAGCAGCTTGGGGTTAGGACTAGCGGCACAAGAGACCCAGTACTTC	CASSLGLGLAAQETQYF	TRBV5-1	TRBJ2-5	TRBD2	once
TGTGCCAGCTCACCACGGGCAGGCGGGGCCGGGGAGCTGTTTTTT	CASSPRAGGAGELFF	TRBV18	TRBJ2-2	-	-
TGTGCCAGCAGCTTAGGGGACGCGGGGTATTCACCCCTCCACTTT	CASSLGDAGYSPLHF	TRBV11-2	TRBJ1-6	-	-
TGTGCCAGCAGCGCGGCCGACGGGCGGGGAGTTATAGATACGCAGTATTTT	CASSAADGRGVIDTQYF	TRBV9	TRBJ2-3	-	-